This TCR beta chain was profiled in a study of cytomegalovirus exposure and HLA in healthy donors. TCRdb's copy holds only in-frame clones and misses some; the assay was immunoSEQ multiplex PCR. The sample includes 150,000 to 170,000 clones, approximately 86% seen only once; the top ten take approximately 20%. The germline V gene encodes CDR1 LGHNA and CDR2 YSLEER. Trimming took off 9 bases at V and 4 bases at J, with 12 bases between the two ends. The CDR3 consists of 12 residues. The validation cohort, a group of 120 or so subjects, included the donors and was separate from the roughly 670-subject first cohort.

The chain couples TRBV4-3 to TRBJ2-5, with a tentative D call TRBD1 (7 bases). The sample taken for sequencing was PBMCs. This receptor was identified in a man aged 18 to 35 in good health and CMV-seropositive. The CDR3: CARTGRRETQYF. The DNA of the CDR3 is TGCGCCAGGACAGGGAGGCGAGAGACCCAGTACTTC.